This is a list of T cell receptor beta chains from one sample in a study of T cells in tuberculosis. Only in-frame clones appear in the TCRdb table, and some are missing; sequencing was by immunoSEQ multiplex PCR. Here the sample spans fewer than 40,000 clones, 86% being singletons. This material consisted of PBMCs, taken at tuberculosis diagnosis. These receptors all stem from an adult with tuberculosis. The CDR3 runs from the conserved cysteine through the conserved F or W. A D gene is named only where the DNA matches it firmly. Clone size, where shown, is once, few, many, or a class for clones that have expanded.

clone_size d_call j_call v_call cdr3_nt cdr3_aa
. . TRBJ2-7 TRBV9 TGTGCCAGCAGCGAGGCGGAGGGGTCGCTGCAGTACTTC CASSEAEGSLQYF
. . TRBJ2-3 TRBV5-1 TGCGCCAGCAGCTTAACTACAGATACGCAGTATTTT CASSLTTDTQYF
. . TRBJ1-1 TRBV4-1 TGCGCCAGCAGCCCCTATCGGGGTAACACTGAAGCTTTCTTT CASSPYRGNTEAFF
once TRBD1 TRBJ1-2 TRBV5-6 TGTGCCAGCAGCTTGGGGACAGGGGGCTCTGGCTACACCTTC CASSLGTGGSGYTF
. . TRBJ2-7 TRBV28 TGTGCCAGCAGTTGGGGGGACAGATCCTACGAGCAGTACTTC CASSWGDRSYEQYF
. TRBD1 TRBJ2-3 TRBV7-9 TGTGCCAGCAGCTTAGGCTGGGACAGGGGTACAGATACGCAGTATTTT CASSLGWDRGTDTQYF
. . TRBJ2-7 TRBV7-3 TGTGCCAGCAGCGTAGCAGATACAGGGATCTACGAGCAGTACTTC CASSVADTGIYEQYF
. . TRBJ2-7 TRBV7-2 TGTGCCAGCAGCTTAGATTCAGGATACTCCTACGAGCAGTACTTC CASSLDSGYSYEQYF
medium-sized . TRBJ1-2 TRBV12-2 TGTGCAAGTCGCTCCCCGACAGGGCCTAACTATGGCTACACCTTC CASRSPTGPNYGYTF
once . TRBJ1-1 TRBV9 TGTGCCAGCAGCCTTACGGACAGTGAAGCTTTCTTT CASSLTDSEAFF
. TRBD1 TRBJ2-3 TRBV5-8 TGTGCCAGCAGCCTACAGGGGGCGAGCACAGATACGCAGTATTTT CASSLQGASTDTQYF
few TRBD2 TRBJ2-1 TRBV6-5 TGTGCCAGCAAGACTAGCGGGAGTACGGATGAGCAGTTCTTC CASKTSGSTDEQFF
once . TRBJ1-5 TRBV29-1 TGCAGCGCTCTTGCCGGGACATCAGGATATAGCAATCAGCCCCAGCATTTT CSALAGTSGYSNQPQHF
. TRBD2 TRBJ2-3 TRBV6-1 TGTGCCAGCAGTGTCTTAGCGGGAACTAGCACAGATACGCAGTATTTT CASSVLAGTSTDTQYF
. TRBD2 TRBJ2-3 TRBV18 TGTGCCAGCTCACCAGGAGCAGCGGGGTTGAATACGCAGTATTTT CASSPGAAGLNTQYF
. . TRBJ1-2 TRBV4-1 TGCGCCAGCAGCCATCATGGGACAAGTGGCTACACCTTC CASSHHGTSGYTF
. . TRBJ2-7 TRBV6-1 TGTGCCAGCACGCGGACTAACTCCTACGAGCAGTACTTC CASTRTNSYEQYF
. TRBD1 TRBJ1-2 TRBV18 TGTGCCAGCTCACCCAACGGACAGGGGGCAGATGGCTACACCTTC CASSPNGQGADGYTF
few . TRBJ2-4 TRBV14 TGTGCCAGCAGCCAAGCGATCCAGGGAAACATTCAGTACTTC CASSQAIQGNIQYF
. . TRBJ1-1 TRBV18 TGTGCCAGCTCACCCCTCGAGGGGGAGCACACTGAAGCTTTCTTT CASSPLEGEHTEAFF
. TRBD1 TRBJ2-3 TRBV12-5 TGTGCTAGTGGTTTGGGTAGGACAGGGGGAACAGATACGCAGTATTTT CASGLGRTGGTDTQYF
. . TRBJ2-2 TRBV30 TGTGCCTGGAGCAGGGGCAACGGGGAGCTGTTTTTT CAWSRGNGELFF
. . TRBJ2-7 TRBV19 TGTGCCAGTAGTCGACAGGCGAACTCCTACGAGCAGTACTTC CASSRQANSYEQYF
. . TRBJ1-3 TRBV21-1 TGTGCCAGCAGCAAAGGGCTACGTCGGAACGGCGGCAGAGGTGGAAACACCATATATTTT CASSKGLRRNGGRGGNTIYF
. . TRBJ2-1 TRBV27 TGTGCCAGCAGTCCAAAGACTGGGTCGCATGAGCAGTTCTTC CASSPKTGSHEQFF